Included here is one T cell receptor (beta chain) sequence, with context. Its antigen is currently unknown. This entry comes from a study of cytomegalovirus exposure and HLA in healthy donors. Germline V gene sequence: CDR1 SNHLY, CDR2 FYNNEI. The CDR3 length is 14 residues. V lost 7 bases to trimming and J lost 4 bases, with 16 bases between them. PCR amplification relied on 60 Vbeta primers (plus 13 Jbeta primers). Study processing details: A follow-up analysis tallied about 80 million unique TCR beta chains, roughly 11 million shared. The assay was immunoSEQ multiplex PCR, and TCRdb's table has in-frame clones only and misses some. Clone size and the V and J calls come from that table; the DNA yielded D and trimming. The repertoire holds approximately 160,000 clones, with over 80% as singletons. Notes on the study in general: One variant, a missense change in DCLRE1C, was linked in a later analysis to TCR beta V- and J-gene trimming. Most TCR beta V segments were productive about 90% or about 30% of the time in an earlier analysis.

Despite likely unrecorded immune exposures, the donors were nominally healthy at the time of sampling. The material sequenced was PBMCs. This clonotype was obtained from a human donor in good health. This chain uses TRBV2 with TRBJ2-5, with D perhaps matching TRBD2 (6 bases). The CDR3 DNA is TGTGCCAGCAATCCCTTGGACTACCCAGAGACCCAGTACTTC. This codes for CASNPLDYPETQYF.